The 6 T cell receptor beta chains reported below all come from one sample, sequenced in a study of blood T cell repertoires in COVID-19. The repertoire was sequenced with immunoSEQ multiplex PCR; TCRdb's copy has only in-frame clones and lacks some. The sample has about 210,000 clones, around 88% seen once. The sample was peripheral blood. The receptors were gathered from a woman in her 50s with acute or convalescent COVID-19.

V usage is TRBV7-9 and J usage is TRBJ2-3; 10 nucleotides match TRBD2. Looked up from germline, CDR1 is SEHNR and CDR2 is FQNEAQ (reference sequence). With V trimmed by 5 bases and J by 6 bases, 11 bases remained unmatched. This CDR3 is 16 amino acids long. DNA of the CDR3: TGTGCCAGCAGCGACCTAGAGCGGGAGGGCCTGGATACGCAGTATTTT. Protein product: CASSDLEREGLDTQYF.

The chain joins TRBV12-3 or TRBV12-4 to TRBJ1-1; possible D gene TRBD1, 5 bases. With 6 bases removed from V and 11 bases from J, the gap between germline ends came to 16 bases. This CDR3 region has 12 residues. Here the CDR3 reads CASSRRGGEAFF. The CDR3 bases are TGTGCCAGCAGCCGGAGGGGCGGAGAGGCTTTCTTT.

The table lists this clone with a few counts. The chain joins TRBV14 to TRBJ2-1; 7 bases align to TRBD2. After removal of 2 bases from V and 8 bases from J, the junction contained 9 bases not matched to a gene. The CDR3 has 15 residues. CDR1 is SGHDN, CDR2 FVKESK, per germline. The CDR3 region has the DNA TGTGCCAGCAGCCAAACGGGAGGAGGGTTTGATGAGCAGTTCTTC. It codes for CASSQTGGGFDEQFF.

V is TRBV25-1 and J is TRBJ2-1, with TRBD2 identical over 7 bases. V lost 3 bases and J lost 6; bases outside the gene matches: 14. The germline V gene encodes CDR1 MGHDK and CDR2 SYGVNS. The CDR3 has 17 residues. The CDR3 region has the DNA TGTGCCAGCAGTGAGTCGCGCGGGAGAGGATTAGGCAATGAGCAGTTCTTC. Encoded protein: CASSESRGRGLGNEQFF.

V and J are TRBV27 and TRBJ2-5; the match to TRBD2 covers 10 bases. CDR3 length equals 14 residues. V shed 5 bases, J shed 5 bases, and the junction held 5 bases outside the gene matches. Germline V gives CDR1 MNHEY, CDR2 SMNVEV (reference sequence). The CDR3 DNA sequence: TGTGCCAGCAGTAAAGCGGGAGGGGGGGAGACCCAGTACTTC. Its translation is CASSKAGGGETQYF.

This clone has just one count. This chain links TRBV11-3 with TRBJ2-3, with a possible D match to TRBD1 (5 bases). This CDR3 has 17 amino acids. V lost 1 base and J lost 0, with 14 bases in between. The germline V gene encodes CDR1 SGHNT and CDR2 YENEEA. CDR3 bases: TGTGCCAGCAGCTTAGGCGACAGATCTACTAGCACAGATACGCAGTATTTT. It is translated as CASSLGDRSTSTDTQYF.